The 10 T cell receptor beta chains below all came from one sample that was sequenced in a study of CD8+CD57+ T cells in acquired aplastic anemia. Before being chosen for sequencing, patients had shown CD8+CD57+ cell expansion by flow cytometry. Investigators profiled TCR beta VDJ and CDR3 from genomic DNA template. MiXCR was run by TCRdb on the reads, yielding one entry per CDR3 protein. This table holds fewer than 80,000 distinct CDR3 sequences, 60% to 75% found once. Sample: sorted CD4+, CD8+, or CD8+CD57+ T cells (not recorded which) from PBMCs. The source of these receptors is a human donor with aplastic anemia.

The CDR3 sequence: CASSPDMNTEAFF. In nucleotides, the CDR3 is TGTGCCAGCTCTCCCGATATGAACACTGAAGCTTTCTTT. The chain joins TRBV14 to TRBJ1-1; D gene unclear. The germline V gene encodes CDR1 SGHDN and CDR2 FVKESK. The CDR3 is made up of 13 amino acids. The V and J ends lost 8 bases and 0 bases respectively, with 10 bases between them.

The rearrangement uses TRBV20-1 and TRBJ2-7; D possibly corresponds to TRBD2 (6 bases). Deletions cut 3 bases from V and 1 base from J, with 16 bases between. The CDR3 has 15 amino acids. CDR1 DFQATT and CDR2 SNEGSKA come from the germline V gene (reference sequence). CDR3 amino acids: CSASTGRRGSYEQYF. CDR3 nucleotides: TGCAGTGCTAGTACTGGGCGGCGGGGATCCTACGAGCAGTACTTC.

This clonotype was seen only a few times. The CDR3 region is CASSMGAYTGELFF. In nucleotides, the CDR3 is TGTGCCAGTAGTATGGGGGCGTACACCGGGGAGCTGTTTTTT. This chain connects TRBV19 to TRBJ2-2; D may be TRBD1 (6 bases). Germline V CDR1 and CDR2: LNHDA, SQIVND (reference sequence). The CDR3 runs 14 residues. Trimming removed 3 bases at V and 3 bases at J, with 8 bases between.

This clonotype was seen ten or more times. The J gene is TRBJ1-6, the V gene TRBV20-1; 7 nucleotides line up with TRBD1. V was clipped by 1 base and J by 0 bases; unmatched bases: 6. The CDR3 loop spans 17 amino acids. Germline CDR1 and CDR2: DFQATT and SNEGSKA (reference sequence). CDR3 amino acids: CSARGDSTSSYNSPLHF. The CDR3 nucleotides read TGCAGTGCTAGAGGGGACAGTACGAGCTCCTATAATTCACCCCTCCACTTT.

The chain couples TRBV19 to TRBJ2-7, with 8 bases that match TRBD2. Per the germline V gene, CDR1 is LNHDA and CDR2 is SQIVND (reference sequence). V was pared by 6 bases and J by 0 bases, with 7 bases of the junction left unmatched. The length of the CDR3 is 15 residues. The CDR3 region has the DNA TGTGCCAGTAGGGGAGCGGGGGACCTCTCCTACGAGCAGTACTTC. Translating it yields CASRGAGDLSYEQYF.

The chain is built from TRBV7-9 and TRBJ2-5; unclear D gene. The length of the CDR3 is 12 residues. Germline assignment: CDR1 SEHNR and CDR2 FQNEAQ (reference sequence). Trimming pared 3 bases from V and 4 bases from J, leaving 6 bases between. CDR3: CASSFFGETQYF. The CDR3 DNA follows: TGTGCCAGCAGCTTCTTTGGAGAGACCCAGTACTTC.

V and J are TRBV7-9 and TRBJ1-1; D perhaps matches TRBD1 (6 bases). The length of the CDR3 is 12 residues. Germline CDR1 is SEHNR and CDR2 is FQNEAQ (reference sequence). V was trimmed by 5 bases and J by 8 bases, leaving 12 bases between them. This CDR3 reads CASSQRDNEAFF. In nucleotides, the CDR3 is TGTGCCAGCAGCCAAAGGGACAACGAAGCTTTCTTT. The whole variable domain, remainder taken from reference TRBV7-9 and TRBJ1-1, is DTGVSQNPRHKITKRGQNVTFRCDPISEHNRLYWYRQTLGQGPEFLTYFQNEAQLEKSRLLSDRFSAERPKGSFSTLEIQRTEQGDSAMYLCASSQRDNEAFFGQGTRLTVV.

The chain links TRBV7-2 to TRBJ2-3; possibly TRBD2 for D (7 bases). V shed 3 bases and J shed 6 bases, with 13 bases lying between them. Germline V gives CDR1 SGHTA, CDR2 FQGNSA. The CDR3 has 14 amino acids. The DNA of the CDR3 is TGTGCCAGCAGCTTGTCGGGGGGCTGGGATACGCAGTATTTT. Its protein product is CASSLSGGWDTQYF.

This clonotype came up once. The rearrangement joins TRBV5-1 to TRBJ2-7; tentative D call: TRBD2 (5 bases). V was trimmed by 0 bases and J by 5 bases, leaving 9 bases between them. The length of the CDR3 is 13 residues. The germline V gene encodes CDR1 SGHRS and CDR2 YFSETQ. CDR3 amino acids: CASSLGRENEQYF. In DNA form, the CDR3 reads TGCGCCAGCAGCTTGGGACGGGAAAACGAGCAGTACTTC.

The CDR3 is CASAEWSSYEQYF. The CDR3 region has the DNA TGTGCCAGCGCCGAATGGAGCTCCTACGAGCAGTACTTC. V is TRBV7-2 and J is TRBJ2-7; D is ambiguous. The CDR3 is made up of 13 amino acids. In germline, CDR1 is SGHTA, CDR2 FQGNSA. The germline V and J ends were trimmed by 8 bases and 0 bases, with 11 bases remaining between them.